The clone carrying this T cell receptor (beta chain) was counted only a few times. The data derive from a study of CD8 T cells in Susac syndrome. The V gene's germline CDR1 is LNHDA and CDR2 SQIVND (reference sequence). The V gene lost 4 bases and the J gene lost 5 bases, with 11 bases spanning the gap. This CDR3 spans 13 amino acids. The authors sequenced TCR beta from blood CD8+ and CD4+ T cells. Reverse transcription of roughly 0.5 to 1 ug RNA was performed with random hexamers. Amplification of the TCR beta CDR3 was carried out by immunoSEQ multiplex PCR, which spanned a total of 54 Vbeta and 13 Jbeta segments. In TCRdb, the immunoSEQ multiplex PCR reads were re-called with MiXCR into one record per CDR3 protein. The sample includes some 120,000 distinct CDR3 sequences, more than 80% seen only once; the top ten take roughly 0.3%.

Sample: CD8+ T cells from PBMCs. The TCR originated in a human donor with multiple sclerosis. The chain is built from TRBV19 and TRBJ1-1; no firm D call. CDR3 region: CASSTGSRTEAFF. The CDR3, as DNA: TGTGCCAGTAGTACGGGGTCACGAACTGAAGCTTTCTTT.